This T cell receptor (beta chain) originates from a study of cytomegalovirus exposure and HLA in healthy donors. Overall study context: The use of the same platform for the roughly 130 validation repertoires and the roughly 630 first-cohort repertoires was reported by a later analysis. Regarding the study as a whole: CMV antigen specificity was confirmed in vitro for three CMV-associated chains. Subsequent analysis found a tendency for first-cohort TCR clusters to co-occur within the 100 to 150 validation repertoires.

CDR1 LNHDA and CDR2 SQIVND come from the germline V gene (reference sequence). The ends lost 5 bases at V and 9 bases at J; junction bases unmatched: 16. CDR3 length equals 17 residues. Concerning this clone: No antigen is known for it.

Profiled with immunoSEQ multiplex PCR; TCRdb holds only in-frame clones, not every one. This table has 100,000 to 150,000 clones, around 92% appearing once. The sequence was obtained from a man aged 30-40 years in good health and CMV-seronegative. This sequence joins TRBV19 and TRBJ1-6; 7 bases map to TRBD1. Sequencing was carried out using PBMCs. The CDR3 DNA reads as TGTGCCAGTAGTTCAAGGGTCGACAGGGTACGGGGTTCACCCCTCCACTTT. Protein: CASSSRVDRVRGSPLHF.